The present T cell receptor (beta chain) was sequenced within a study of glioma-infiltrating T cells. This clonotype was recorded at least ten times. The ends were cut back, 4 bases at V and 3 bases at J, with 9 bases in the middle. This CDR3 is built from 13 residues. Germline V gene data show CDR1 as MNHEY and CDR2 as SVGEGT. TCR alpha and beta CDR3 regions were amplified from RNA using iRepertoire nested multiplex PCR. From the multiplex PCR reads, TCRdb called clonotypes with MiXCR, one entry per CDR3 protein. Of roughly 190,000 distinct CDR3 sequences in the sample, more than 25% were seen once. This receptor was taken from a human donor with low-grade glioma or glioblastoma, undergoing nonglioma brain surgery, or in good health (not recorded which). The chain carries TRBV6-2 or TRBV6-3 and TRBJ1-1, with no clear D. The sequenced sample consisted of glioma tissue, nonneoplastic brain tissue, or PBMCs (not recorded which). The CDR3: CASSLMGDTEAFF. In nucleotides, the CDR3 is TGTGCCAGCAGTTTGATGGGTGACACTGAAGCTTTCTTT.